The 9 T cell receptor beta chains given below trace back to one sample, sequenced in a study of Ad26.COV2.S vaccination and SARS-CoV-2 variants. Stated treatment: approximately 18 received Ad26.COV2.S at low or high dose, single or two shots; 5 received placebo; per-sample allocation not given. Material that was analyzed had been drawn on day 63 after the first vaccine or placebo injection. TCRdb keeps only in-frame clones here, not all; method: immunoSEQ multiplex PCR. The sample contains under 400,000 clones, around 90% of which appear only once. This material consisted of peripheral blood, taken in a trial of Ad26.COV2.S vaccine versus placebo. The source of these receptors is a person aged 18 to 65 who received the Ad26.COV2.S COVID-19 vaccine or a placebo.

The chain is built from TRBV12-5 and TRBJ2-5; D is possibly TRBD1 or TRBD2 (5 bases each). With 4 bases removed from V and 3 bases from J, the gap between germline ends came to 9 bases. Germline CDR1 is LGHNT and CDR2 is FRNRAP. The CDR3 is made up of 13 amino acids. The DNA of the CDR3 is TGTGCTAGTGGTTCGGGACGGAAAGAGACCCAGTACTTC. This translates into CASGSGRKETQYF.

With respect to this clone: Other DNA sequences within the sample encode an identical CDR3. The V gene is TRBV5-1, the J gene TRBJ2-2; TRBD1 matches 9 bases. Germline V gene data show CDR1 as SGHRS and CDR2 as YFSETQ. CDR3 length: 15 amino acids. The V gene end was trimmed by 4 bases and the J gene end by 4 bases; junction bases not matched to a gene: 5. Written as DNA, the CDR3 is TGCGCCAGCAGCCTGGGACAGGGATTCACCGGGGAGCTGTTTTTT. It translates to CASSLGQGFTGELFF.

The CDR3 DNA reads as TGCGCCAGCAGCCCCCCTCCTAAGGGGACTCGCACAGATACGCAGTATTTT. It is translated as CASSPPPKGTRTDTQYF. The chain links TRBV4-1 to TRBJ2-3; TRBD2 might be the D (6 bases). The V end lost 4 bases, the J end lost 1 base, and 18 bases lay between the germline ends. The CDR3 runs to 17 residues. Germline V lookup: CDR1 MGHRA, CDR2 YSYEKL.

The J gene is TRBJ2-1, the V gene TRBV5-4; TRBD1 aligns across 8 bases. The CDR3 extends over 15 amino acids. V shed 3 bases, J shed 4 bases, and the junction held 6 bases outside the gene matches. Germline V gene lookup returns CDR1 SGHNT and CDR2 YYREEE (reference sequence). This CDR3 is CASSWGTGIYNEQFF. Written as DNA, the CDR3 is TGTGCCAGCAGCTGGGGGACAGGTATTTACAATGAGCAGTTCTTC.

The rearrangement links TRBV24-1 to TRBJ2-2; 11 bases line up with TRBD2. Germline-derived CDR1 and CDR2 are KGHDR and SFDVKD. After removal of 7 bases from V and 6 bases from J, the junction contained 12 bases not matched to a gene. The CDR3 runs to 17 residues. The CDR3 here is CATSGGASGGRAGELFF. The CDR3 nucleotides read TGTGCCACCAGCGGAGGGGCTAGCGGGGGGCGAGCCGGGGAGCTGTTTTTT.

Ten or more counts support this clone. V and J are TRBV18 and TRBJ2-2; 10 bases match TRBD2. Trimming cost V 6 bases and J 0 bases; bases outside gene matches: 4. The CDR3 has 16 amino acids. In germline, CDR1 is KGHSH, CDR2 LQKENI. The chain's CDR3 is CASSPSGGSNTGELFF. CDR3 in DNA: TGTGCCAGCTCCCCTAGCGGGGGATCGAACACCGGGGAGCTGTTTTTT.

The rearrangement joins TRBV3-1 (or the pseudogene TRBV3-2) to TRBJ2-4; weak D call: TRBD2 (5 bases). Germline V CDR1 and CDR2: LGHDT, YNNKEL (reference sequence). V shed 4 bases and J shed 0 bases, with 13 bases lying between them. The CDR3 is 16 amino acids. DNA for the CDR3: TGTGCCAGCAGCCGTTCGGGGTTACTAGCCAAAAACATTCAGTACTTC. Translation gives CASSRSGLLAKNIQYF.

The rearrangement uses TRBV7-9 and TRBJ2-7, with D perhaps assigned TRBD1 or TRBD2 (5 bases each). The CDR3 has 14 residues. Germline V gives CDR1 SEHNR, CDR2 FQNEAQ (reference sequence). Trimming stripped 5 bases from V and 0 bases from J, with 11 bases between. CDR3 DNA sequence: TGTGCCAGCAGCACGGGACGGATCTCCTACGAGCAGTACTTC. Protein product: CASSTGRISYEQYF. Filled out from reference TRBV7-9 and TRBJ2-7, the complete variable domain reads DTGVSQNPRHKITKRGQNVTFRCDPISEHNRLYWYRQTLGQGPEFLTYFQNEAQLEKSRLLSDRFSAERPKGSFSTLEIQRTEQGDSAMYLCASSTGRISYEQYFGPGTRLTVT.

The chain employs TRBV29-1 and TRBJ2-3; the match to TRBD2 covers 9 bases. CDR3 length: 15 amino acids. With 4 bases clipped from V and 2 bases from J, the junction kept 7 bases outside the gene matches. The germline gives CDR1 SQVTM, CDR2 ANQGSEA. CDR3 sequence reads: CSVGRRGGPTDTQYF. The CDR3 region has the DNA TGCAGCGTTGGGAGGCGGGGGGGACCCACAGATACGCAGTATTTT.